Listed here are 15 T cell receptor beta chains from one sample, sequenced in a study of blood T cell repertoires in COVID-19 (dated by TCRdb to the early 2020s). Libraries were prepared through the immunoSEQ multiplex PCR assay. TCRdb provides this immuneACCESS table in a form limited to in-frame rearrangements. Some clones are lacking; in checked studies, under half of them reflect an unresolved V gene, and why the rest are absent is not known. The sample table contains roughly 200,000 clones; only one count was recorded for 80% to 90% of them. Of the sample, 3.5% to 4.5% falls within the top ten clones. Sequenced material: PBMCs or T cells enriched from blood (not recorded which). These receptors were collected from a woman in her 40s with acute COVID-19.

The chain uses TRBV15 and TRBJ1-3; tentative D call: TRBD1 (5 bases). Germline assignment: CDR1 LNHNV and CDR2 YYDKDF (reference sequence). Trimming left V 5 bases short and J 2 bases short, with 13 bases between. This CDR3 region has 15 residues. In DNA form, the CDR3 reads TGTGCCACCAGCCAAACCCGGGGGGCTGGAAACACCATATATTTT. Amino acids: CATSQTRGAGNTIYF.

J is TRBJ2-3 and V is TRBV15; maybe TRBD1 (6 bases). Trimming took 0 bases from V and 6 from J, leaving 13 bases between them. The CDR3 spans 15 residues. Per germline, CDR1 LNHNV and CDR2 YYDKDF (reference sequence). The CDR3 DNA reads as TGTGCCACCAGCAGAGAGGCCGTTGGGGGCGATACGCAGTATTTT. Residues: CATSREAVGGDTQYF.

The V call is TRBV19, the J call TRBJ1-1; D gene uncertain. Between the trimmed V and J ends, which lost 4 bases and 2 bases, there was a span of 17 bases. In germline, CDR1 is LNHDA, CDR2 SQIVND (reference sequence). The CDR3 covers 16 residues. CDR3 sequence reads: CASSTPGSKINTEAFF. DNA of the CDR3: TGTGCCAGTAGTACCCCCGGGTCAAAAATTAACACTGAAGCTTTCTTT.

The table lists this clone with a count of one. The rearrangement links TRBV28 to TRBJ1-3; no definite D call. The CDR3 sequence is 11 residues long. Trimming cost V 6 bases and J 7 bases, with 7 bases left between them. In germline, CDR1 is MDHEN, CDR2 SYDVKM. CDR3 loop: CASSYLNTIYF. The CDR3 DNA reads as TGTGCCAGCAGCTATCTTAACACCATATATTTT. Looking up the rest from reference TRBV28 and TRBJ1-3 gives the full variable domain: DVKVTQSSRYLVKRTGEKVFLECVQDMDHENMFWYRQDPGLGLRLIYFSYDVKMKEKGDIPEGYSVSREKKERFSLILESASTNQTSMYLCASSYLNTIYFGEGSWLTVV.

This rearrangement joins TRBV9 to TRBJ1-4; possibly TRBD1 for D (5 bases). Germline CDR1 SGDLS, CDR2 YYNGEE. This CDR3 contains 18 residues. V shed 0 bases and J shed 8 bases, with 23 bases lying between them. In DNA form, the CDR3 reads TGTGCCAGCAGCGTAGGCCTCGCCGATGGACACGGGCTGGAAAAACTGTTTTTT. This gives the protein CASSVGLADGHGLEKLFF.

V gene TRBV6-5 combines with J gene TRBJ1-3, with D possibly being TRBD1 (6 bases). The V gene lost 5 bases and the J gene lost 1 base, with 6 bases spanning the gap. The length of the CDR3 is 13 residues. From germline, CDR1 is MNHEY and CDR2 SVGAGI. CDR3 region: CASSQGSGNTIYF. The CDR3 nucleotides are TGTGCCAGCAGTCAGGGGTCTGGAAACACCATATATTTT.

This clone occurred a few times. The V call is TRBV27, the J call TRBJ1-1; TRBD1 matches 8 bases. The CDR3 is made up of 15 amino acids. After removal of 2 bases from V and 1 base from J, the junction contained 3 bases not matched to a gene. The germline V gene encodes CDR1 MNHEY and CDR2 SMNVEV (reference sequence). The chain's CDR3 is CASSLQGAANTEAFF. CDR3 nucleotide sequence: TGTGCCAGCAGTTTACAGGGGGCGGCGAACACTGAAGCTTTCTTT.

This chain uses TRBV28 with TRBJ1-5, with 7 bases lining up with TRBD1. V lost 8 bases to trimming and J lost 2 bases; unmatched junction nucleotides: 6. There are 14 residues in the CDR3. The V gene's germline CDR1 is MDHEN and CDR2 SYDVKM. For the CDR3, the DNA is TGTGCCAGCCGCTCAGGGGGAGGCAATCAGCCCCAGCATTTT. Encoded protein: CASRSGGGNQPQHF.

The chain links TRBV6-4 to TRBJ2-2; D not certain. This CDR3 has 14 amino acids. V lost 0 bases, J lost 6 bases, and 8 bases lay in between. Per germline, CDR1 MRHNA and CDR2 SNTAGT. In DNA, the CDR3 is TGTGCCAGCAGTGACTCAGTTAGCTCCGGGGAGCTGTTTTTT. Amino acid sequence: CASSDSVSSGELFF.

This chain uses TRBV19 with TRBJ1-2, with 10 bases aligning to TRBD1. Germline loops: CDR1 LNHDA, CDR2 SQIVND (reference sequence). V was pared by 2 bases and J by 5 bases, with 5 bases of the junction left unmatched. CDR3 length equals 15 residues. CDR3 nucleotide sequence: TGTGCCAGTAGTATACCCCGGGACAGGGGTTATGGCTACACCTTC. This gives the protein CASSIPRDRGYGYTF.

This rearrangement joins TRBV5-6 to TRBJ2-7; 7 bases agree with TRBD2. V gave up 2 bases and J gave up 2 bases; unmatched junction bases: 7. Germline CDR1 is SGHDT and CDR2 is YYEEEE. The CDR3 is 15 amino acids. This CDR3 is CASSLSMRETYEQYF. Here the CDR3 DNA reads TGTGCCAGCAGCTTATCCATGCGGGAGACCTACGAGCAGTACTTC.

The chain is built from TRBV7-9 and TRBJ1-5, with D unclear. Trimming left V 5 bases short and J 3 bases short, with 17 bases between. The CDR3 extends over 16 amino acids. Germline V gives CDR1 SEHNR, CDR2 FQNEAQ (reference sequence). The CDR3 coding sequence is TGTGCCAGCAGCCCGAGCGGGAGCCGGATCAATCAGCCCCAGCATTTT. It yields the protein CASSPSGSRINQPQHF.

This sequence joins TRBV9 and TRBJ2-1, with TRBD2 as a possible D gene (6 bases). The CDR3 covers 15 residues. V was trimmed by 0 bases and J by 10 bases, leaving 17 bases between them. CDR1 is SGDLS, CDR2 YYNGEE, per germline. The CDR3 loop reads CASSVAPIQLAEQFF. In DNA form, the CDR3 reads TGTGCCAGCAGCGTAGCCCCAATCCAGCTAGCGGAGCAGTTCTTC.

The chain couples TRBV21-1 to TRBJ2-5; the D call TRBD1 from the table was never checked on the DNA. TRBV21-1 is classified as a pseudogene. This CDR3 contains 16 residues. Here the CDR3 reads CASSTRDRGRQETQYF. The CDR3 nucleotides read TGTGCCAGCAGCACCCGGGACAGGGGGCGCCAAGAGACCCAGTACTTC.

This chain joins TRBV2 and TRBJ2-1; D is perhaps TRBD2 (5 bases). This CDR3 contains 12 residues. Trimming took off 4 bases at V and 7 bases at J, with 8 bases between the two ends. Germline CDR1 and CDR2: SNHLY and FYNNEI. The CDR3 nucleotides read TGTGCCAGCAGTGCATCGGGGAATGAGCAGTTCTTC. Its translation is CASSASGNEQFF.